Below are 19 T cell receptor beta chains sequenced from a single sample in a study of low-dose radiotherapy and immunotherapy resistance in tumors. Priming of first-strand cDNA relied on TRAV- and TRBV-specific primers (covering alpha and beta chains). TCR amplification used approximately 19 PCR cycles, a constant-region primer and a V-primer adapter. TCRdb analysed the reads with MiXCR anew, one entry per CDR3 protein. Here the sample spans around 13,000 distinct CDR3 sequences, more than 65% being singletons. The receptors stem from a human donor with advanced metastatic prostate, ovarian, gallbladder or colorectal cancer (not recorded which). This table probably holds off-target reads from a library built for another chain.

A few counts support this clonotype. This chain connects TRBV5-6 to TRBJ2-1, with 11 bases lining up with TRBD2. CDR1 is SGHDT, CDR2 YYEEEE, per germline. V was clipped by 0 bases and J by 7 bases; unmatched bases: 0. The CDR3 extends over 14 amino acids. The CDR3 DNA is TGTGCCAGCAGCTTGGGACTAGCGGGGAATGAGCAGTTCTTC. Its protein is CASSLGLAGNEQFF.

This clonotype was counted only a few times. This chain joins TRBV5-5 and TRBJ1-5, with 7 bases lining up with TRBD1. The CDR3 has 15 residues. J gave up 4 bases and V 7 bases, and 11 bases lay outside the gene matches. Germline values: CDR1 SGHKS, CDR2 YYEKEE (reference sequence). CDR3 protein: CASCPTGRENQPQHF. Here the CDR3 DNA reads TGTGCCAGCTGTCCGACAGGGAGAGAGAATCAGCCCCAGCATTTT.

The chain couples TRBV2 to TRBJ2-1; no clear D. Trimming removed 6 bases from V and 6 bases from J, with 9 bases in between. Germline CDR1 reads SNHLY; CDR2 reads FYNNEI. The CDR3 length is 12 residues. The CDR3 coding sequence is TGTGCCAGCAGGGCTGAAAGCAATGAGCAGTTCTTC. It translates to CASRAESNEQFF.

V is TRBV29-1 and J is TRBJ2-3; maybe TRBD2 (5 bases). This CDR3 region has 15 residues. The germline gives CDR1 SQVTM, CDR2 ANQGSEA. V lost 3 bases and J 4 bases, leaving 17 bases between the germline ends. The CDR3 reads CSVEDSQTLSDTQYF. The CDR3 DNA follows: TGCAGCGTTGAGGACTCGCAGACCCTTTCAGATACGCAGTATTTT.

This chain joins TRBV5-6 and TRBJ1-4, with D tentatively TRBD1 (6 bases). The CDR3 has 14 amino acids. Germline loops: CDR1 SGHDT, CDR2 YYEEEE. Trimming took off 0 bases at V and 13 bases at J, with 16 bases between the two ends. The CDR3 is CASSLEPGEPLLFF. The CDR3 nucleotides are TGTGCCAGCAGCTTGGAACCAGGGGAGCCTCTACTGTTTTTT.

This clonotype occurred a few times. The chain uses TRBV5-4 and TRBJ2-1; a possible D gene is TRBD2 (6 bases). Germline V lookup: CDR1 SGHNT, CDR2 YYREEE (reference sequence). There are 16 residues in the CDR3. Trimming took off 6 bases at V and 0 bases at J, with 16 bases between the two ends. The CDR3 loop is CASNVGGTSSYNEQFF. CDR3 bases: TGTGCCAGCAATGTCGGGGGAACAAGCTCCTACAATGAGCAGTTCTTC.

CDR3 in DNA: TGTGCCAGCAGACGACTAGCGTCCGATGAGCAGTTCTTC. It translates to CASRRLASDEQFF. The chain employs TRBV7-9 and TRBJ2-1, with 8 bases lining up with TRBD2. In germline, CDR1 is SEHNR, CDR2 FQNEAQ (reference sequence). This CDR3 region has 13 residues. The trim removed 6 bases at V and 8 bases at J, leaving 6 bases unmatched. The whole variable domain, filled in from reference TRBV7-9 and TRBJ2-1, reads DTGVSQNPRHKITKRGQNVTFRCDPISEHNRLYWYRQTLGQGPEFLTYFQNEAQLEKSRLLSDRFSAERPKGSFSTLEIQRTEQGDSAMYLCASRRLASDEQFFGPGTRLTVL.

This clonotype came up a few times. The chain joins TRBV6-6 to TRBJ2-5; maybe TRBD2 (6 bases). Germline CDR1 MNHNY, CDR2 SVGAGI (reference sequence). V was shortened by 0 bases and J by 5 bases, with 13 bases between the two germline ends. CDR3 size: 15 residues. The CDR3 spells CASSYSGSGGETQYF. The CDR3 coding sequence is TGTGCCAGCAGTTACTCGGGTTCTGGGGGGGAGACCCAGTACTTC.

V and J are TRBV9 and TRBJ2-3; D unresolved. Germline V gene data show CDR1 as SGDLS and CDR2 as YYNGEE. V lost 4 bases and J 2 bases, leaving 11 bases between the germline ends. There are 14 residues in the CDR3. The CDR3 spells CASSPKSNTDTQYF. In DNA, the CDR3 is TGTGCCAGCAGCCCAAAGTCCAACACAGATACGCAGTATTTT. The full variable domain, in which reference TRBV9 and TRBJ2-3 provide the parts outside the CDR3, is DSGVTQTPKHLITATGQRVTLRCSPRSGDLSVYWYQQSLDQGLQFLIQYYNGEERAKGNILERFSAQQFPDLHSELNLSSLELGDSALYFCASSPKSNTDTQYFGPGTRLTVL.

This clonotype came up a few times. The chain combines TRBV11-2 with TRBJ2-3; 10 nucleotides line up with TRBD1. Looked up from germline, CDR1 is SGHAT and CDR2 is FQNNGV. V was clipped by 6 bases and J by 3 bases; unmatched bases: 12. This CDR3 comprises 17 residues. The CDR3 spells CASSPRRTGGVTDTQYF. CDR3 sequence (DNA): TGTGCCAGCAGTCCAAGGCGGACAGGGGGTGTAACAGATACGCAGTATTTT.

This clonotype appeared once. The chain employs TRBV10-3 and TRBJ1-3; 8 nucleotides agree with TRBD1. V lost 10 bases and J lost 6; bases outside the gene matches: 5. There are 12 residues in the CDR3. Per the germline V gene, CDR1 is ENHRY and CDR2 is SYGVKD. CDR3 sequence (DNA): TGTGCCACCGGACAGGGAGTAAACACCATATATTTT. Translated: CATGQGVNTIYF.

The chain's CDR3 is CASTGENTEAFF. CDR3 sequence (DNA): TGTGCCAGCACGGGGGAGAACACTGAAGCTTTCTTT. This rearrangement joins TRBV2 to TRBJ1-1; D possibly corresponds to TRBD1 (5 bases). CDR3 size: 12 residues. V was shortened by 7 bases and J by 1 base, with 7 bases between the two germline ends. CDR1 is SNHLY, CDR2 FYNNEI, per germline.

The chain joins TRBV29-1 to TRBJ2-1, with 11 nucleotides matching TRBD2. Trimming took 7 bases from V and 9 from J; bases not matched to a gene: 14. Germline assignment: CDR1 SQVTM and CDR2 ANQGSEA. This CDR3 comprises 15 residues. This chain's CDR3 is CSGAGMASGGPEQFF. The CDR3 DNA is TGCAGCGGCGCGGGGATGGCTAGCGGGGGGCCTGAGCAGTTCTTC.

This clonotype was counted a single time. The gene calls are TRBV6-1 and TRBJ2-1, with 14 bases matching TRBD2. Germline loops: CDR1 MNHNS, CDR2 SASEGT. The junction had 12 bases not matched to a gene; V was cut back by 4 bases and J by 7 bases. The CDR3 consists of 18 residues. The CDR3 protein is CASSGLAGGPSQLNEQFF. CDR3 coding DNA: TGTGCCAGCAGTGGACTAGCGGGGGGGCCTTCCCAATTGAATGAGCAGTTCTTC.

The J gene is TRBJ1-5, the V gene TRBV20-1; TRBD1 might be the D (5 bases). The length of the CDR3 is 15 residues. Germline V CDR1 and CDR2: DFQATT, SNEGSKA (reference sequence). V gave up 1 base and J gave up 3 bases, with 13 bases separating them. CDR3 sequence (DNA): TGCAGTGCTAGAGGGGGCGGGAGCACCAATCAGCCCCAGCATTTT. Translated, it gives CSARGGGSTNQPQHF.

The genes are TRBV11-1 and TRBJ2-3; D is possibly TRBD2 (6 bases). V lost 5 bases to trimming and J lost 1 base, with 16 bases between them. Germline lookup yields CDR1 SGHAT and CDR2 FQDESV (reference sequence). This CDR3 comprises 16 residues. DNA of the CDR3: TGTGCCAGCAGCCTGGCGGGGAGACTTCGCACAGATACGCAGTATTTT. Translation: CASSLAGRLRTDTQYF.

This sequence joins TRBV4-3 and TRBJ2-1; possibly TRBD1 or TRBD2 for D (5 bases each). V lost 4 bases to trimming and J lost 7 bases, with 14 bases between them. Per the germline V gene, CDR1 is LGHNA and CDR2 is YSLEER. CDR3 length: 14 amino acids. The CDR3 DNA is TGCGCCAGCAGCCTCCAGACGGGACCAAATGAGCAGTTCTTC. Residues: CASSLQTGPNEQFF.

This sequence joins TRBV29-1 and TRBJ1-1; D possibly corresponds to TRBD1 (5 bases). The germline V gene encodes CDR1 SQVTM and CDR2 ANQGSEA. V lost 4 bases and J lost 2, with 14 bases in between. The CDR3 is made up of 14 amino acids. CDR3 sequence: CSVGGEGVNTEAFF. The DNA for the CDR3 is TGCAGCGTTGGTGGGGAAGGGGTCAACACTGAAGCTTTCTTT.

This rearrangement joins TRBV18 to TRBJ2-7, with TRBD1 matching over 8 bases. Germline values: CDR1 KGHSH, CDR2 LQKENI. The V gene end was trimmed by 5 bases and the J gene end by 6 bases; junction bases not matched to a gene: 6. CDR3 length: 13 residues. The CDR3 region is CASSKGQAGEQYF. The DNA for the CDR3 is TGTGCCAGCTCAAAGGGACAGGCGGGCGAGCAGTACTTC.